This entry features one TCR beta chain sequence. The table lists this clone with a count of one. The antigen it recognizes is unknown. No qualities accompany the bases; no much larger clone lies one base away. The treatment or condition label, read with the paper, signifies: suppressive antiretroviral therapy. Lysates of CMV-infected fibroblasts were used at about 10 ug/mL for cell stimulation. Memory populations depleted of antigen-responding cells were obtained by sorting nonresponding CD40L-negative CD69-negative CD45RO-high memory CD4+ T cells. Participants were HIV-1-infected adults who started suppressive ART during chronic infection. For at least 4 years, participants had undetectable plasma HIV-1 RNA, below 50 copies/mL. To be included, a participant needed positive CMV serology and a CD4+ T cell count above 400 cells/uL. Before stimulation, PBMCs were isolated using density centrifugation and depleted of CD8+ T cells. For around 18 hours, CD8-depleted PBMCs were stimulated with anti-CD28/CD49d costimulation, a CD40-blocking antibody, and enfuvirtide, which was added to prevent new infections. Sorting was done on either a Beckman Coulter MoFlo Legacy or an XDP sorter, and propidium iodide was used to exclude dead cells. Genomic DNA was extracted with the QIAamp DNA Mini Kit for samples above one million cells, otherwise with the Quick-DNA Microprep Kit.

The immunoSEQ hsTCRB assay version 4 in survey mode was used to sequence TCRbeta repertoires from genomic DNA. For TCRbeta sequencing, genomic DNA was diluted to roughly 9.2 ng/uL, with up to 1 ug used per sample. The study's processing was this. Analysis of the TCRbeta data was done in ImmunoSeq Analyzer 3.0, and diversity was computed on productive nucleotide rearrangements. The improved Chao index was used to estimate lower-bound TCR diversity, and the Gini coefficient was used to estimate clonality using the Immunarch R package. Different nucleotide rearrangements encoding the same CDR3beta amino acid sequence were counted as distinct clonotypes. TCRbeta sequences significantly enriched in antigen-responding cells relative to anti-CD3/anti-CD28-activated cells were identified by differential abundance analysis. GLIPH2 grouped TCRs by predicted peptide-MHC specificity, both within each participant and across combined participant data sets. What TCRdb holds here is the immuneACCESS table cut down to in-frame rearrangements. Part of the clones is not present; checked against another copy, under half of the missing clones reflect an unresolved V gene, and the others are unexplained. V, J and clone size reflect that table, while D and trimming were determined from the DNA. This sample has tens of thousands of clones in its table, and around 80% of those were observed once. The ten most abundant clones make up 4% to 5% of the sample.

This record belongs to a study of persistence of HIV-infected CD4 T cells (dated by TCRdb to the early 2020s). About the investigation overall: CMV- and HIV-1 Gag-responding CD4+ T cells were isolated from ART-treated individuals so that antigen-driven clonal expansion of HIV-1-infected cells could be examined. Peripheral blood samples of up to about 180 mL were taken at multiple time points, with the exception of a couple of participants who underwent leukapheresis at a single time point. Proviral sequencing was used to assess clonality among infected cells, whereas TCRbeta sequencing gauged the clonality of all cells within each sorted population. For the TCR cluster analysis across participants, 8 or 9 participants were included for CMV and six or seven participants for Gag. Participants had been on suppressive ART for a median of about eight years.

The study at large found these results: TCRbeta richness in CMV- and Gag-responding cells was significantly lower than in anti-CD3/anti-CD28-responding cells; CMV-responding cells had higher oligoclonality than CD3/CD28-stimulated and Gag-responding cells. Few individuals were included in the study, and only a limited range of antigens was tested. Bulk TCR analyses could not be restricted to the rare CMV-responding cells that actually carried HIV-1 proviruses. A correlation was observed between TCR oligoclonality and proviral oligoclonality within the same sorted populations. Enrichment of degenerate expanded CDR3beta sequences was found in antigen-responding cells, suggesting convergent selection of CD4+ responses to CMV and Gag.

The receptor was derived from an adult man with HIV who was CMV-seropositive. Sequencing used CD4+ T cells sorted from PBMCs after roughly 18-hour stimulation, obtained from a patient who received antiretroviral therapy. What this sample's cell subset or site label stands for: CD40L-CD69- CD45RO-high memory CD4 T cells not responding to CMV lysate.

The sequenced DNA: TGTGCCACCAGCAGGACGGGGGATAGCAATCAGCCCCAGCATTTT. It translates as CATSRTGDSNQPQHF. Recombination joined TRBV15 with TRBJ1-5; D gene: possibly TRBD1, on 5 matching bases. V lost 3 bases and J lost 0 bases; the stretch between them is 9 bases long. From the cysteine through the phenylalanine, the CDR3 covers 15 amino acids. The retained sequence is limited to the CDR3, 45 bases, with the frame set at the first base. From a lookup of the germline V gene (reference sequence), CDR1 and CDR2 are LNHNV and YYDKDF.